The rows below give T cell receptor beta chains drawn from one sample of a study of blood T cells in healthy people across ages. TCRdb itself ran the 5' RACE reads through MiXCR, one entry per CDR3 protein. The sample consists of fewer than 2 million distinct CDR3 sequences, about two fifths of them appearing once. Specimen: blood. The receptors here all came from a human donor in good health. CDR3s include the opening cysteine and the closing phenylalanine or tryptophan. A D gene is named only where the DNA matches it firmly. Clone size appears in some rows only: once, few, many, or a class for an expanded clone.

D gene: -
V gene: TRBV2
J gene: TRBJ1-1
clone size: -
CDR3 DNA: TGTGCCAGCAGTGAGGGGGATCACACTGAAGCTTTCTTT
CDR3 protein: CASSEGDHTEAFF

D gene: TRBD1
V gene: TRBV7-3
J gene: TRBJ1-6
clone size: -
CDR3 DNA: TGTGCCAGCAGCTTAGACCAAGGGACAGGGAATAGGAATAATTCACCCCTCCACTTT
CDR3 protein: CASSLDQGTGNRNNSPLHF

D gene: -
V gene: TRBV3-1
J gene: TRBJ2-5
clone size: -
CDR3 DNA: TGTGCCAGCAGCCAAATCGAAGCCAGCCAAGAGACCCAGTACTTC
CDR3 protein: CASSQIEASQETQYF

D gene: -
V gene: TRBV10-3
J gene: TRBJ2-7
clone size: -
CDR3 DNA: TGTGCCATCAGTGAAGTTGTAGAGGGCGACCACGAGCAGTACTTC
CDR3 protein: CAISEVVEGDHEQYF

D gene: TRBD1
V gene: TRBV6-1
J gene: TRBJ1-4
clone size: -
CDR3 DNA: TGTGCCAGCAAGCTACGGGACAGGGGGGATTATAATGAAAAACTGTTTTTT
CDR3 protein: CASKLRDRGDYNEKLFF

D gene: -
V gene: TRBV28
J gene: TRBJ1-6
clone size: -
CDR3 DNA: TGTGCCAGCAGTTCTCCTGCAGGGTGGGGCTCCTATAATTCACCCCTCCACTTT
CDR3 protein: CASSSPAGWGSYNSPLHF

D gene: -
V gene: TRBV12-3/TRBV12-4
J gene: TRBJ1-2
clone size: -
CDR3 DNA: TGTGCCAGCAGTCCCTCTTTTGCGGGGTCTCACGGCTACACCTTC
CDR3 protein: CASSPSFAGSHGYTF

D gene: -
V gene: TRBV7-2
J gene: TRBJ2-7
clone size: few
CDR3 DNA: TGTGCCAGCAGCTCAGCGACAGGAAGCTCCTACGAGCAGTACTTC
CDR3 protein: CASSSATGSSYEQYF

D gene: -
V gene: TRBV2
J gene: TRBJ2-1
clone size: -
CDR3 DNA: TGTGCCAGCAGGGGCAGATTCTACAATGAGCAGTTCTTC
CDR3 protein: CASRGRFYNEQFF

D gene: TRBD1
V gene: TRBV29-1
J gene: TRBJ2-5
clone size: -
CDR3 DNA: TGCAGCGCAAATCCACAGGGGCAACAAGAGACCCAGTACTTC
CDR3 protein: CSANPQGQQETQYF

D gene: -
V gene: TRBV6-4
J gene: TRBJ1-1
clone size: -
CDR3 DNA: TGTGCCAGCAGTGTAACGTTTACCACTGAAGCTTTCTTT
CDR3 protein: CASSVTFTTEAFF

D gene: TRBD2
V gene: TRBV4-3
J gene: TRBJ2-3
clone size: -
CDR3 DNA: TGCGCCAGCCGCCAATCGCCGCGTGGACTAGCGGATAGCACAGATACGCAGTATTTT
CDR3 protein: CASRQSPRGLADSTDTQYF

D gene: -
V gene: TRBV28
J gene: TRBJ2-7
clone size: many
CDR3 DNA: TGTGCCAGCAGGGGACTCTCCTACGAGCAGTACTTC
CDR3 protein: CASRGLSYEQYF

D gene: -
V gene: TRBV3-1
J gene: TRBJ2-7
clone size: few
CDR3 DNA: TGTGCCAGCAGCCATCAAGGGGTGGCCGGACCCTACGAGCAGTACTTC
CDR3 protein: CASSHQGVAGPYEQYF

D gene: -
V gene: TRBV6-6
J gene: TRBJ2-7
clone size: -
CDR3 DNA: TGTGCCAGCAGTTACGGGCTCCCTGGGTCAGACTCCTACGAGCAGTACTTC
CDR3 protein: CASSYGLPGSDSYEQYF

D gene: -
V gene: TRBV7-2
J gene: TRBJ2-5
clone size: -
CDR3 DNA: TGTGCCAGCAGCCAATTAGTCCAAGAGACCCAGTACTTC
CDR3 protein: CASSQLVQETQYF

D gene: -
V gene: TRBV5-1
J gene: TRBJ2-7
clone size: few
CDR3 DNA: TGCGCCAGCAGCCCGACGCCCCGGGTGGAGGTCTCCTACGAGCAGTACTTC
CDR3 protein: CASSPTPRVEVSYEQYF

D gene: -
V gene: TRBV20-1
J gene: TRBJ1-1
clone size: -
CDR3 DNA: TGCAGTGCTCGTTCCCCACTCGGGAACACTGAAGCTTTCTTT
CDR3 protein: CSARSPLGNTEAFF

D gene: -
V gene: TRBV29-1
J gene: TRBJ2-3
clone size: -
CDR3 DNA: TGCAGCGTTGAAGAGCGACGAGATACGCAGTATTTT
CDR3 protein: CSVEERRDTQYF

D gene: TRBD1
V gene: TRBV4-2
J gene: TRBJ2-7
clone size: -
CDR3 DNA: TGTGCCAGCAGCCAAGAGGACAGGAGCCCCCATTACGAGCAGTACTTC
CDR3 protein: CASSQEDRSPHYEQYF

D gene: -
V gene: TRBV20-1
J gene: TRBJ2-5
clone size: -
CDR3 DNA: TGCAGTGCTAGTTACGGCCTCAGGGGGACCCAGTACTTC
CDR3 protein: CSASYGLRGTQYF

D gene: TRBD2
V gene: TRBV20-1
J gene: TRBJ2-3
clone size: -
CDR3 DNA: TGCAGTGCTCCCGAACTAGCGGGGGGCACAGATACGCAGTATTTT
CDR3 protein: CSAPELAGGTDTQYF